Listed below are T cell receptor beta chains from one sample, sequenced in a study of beta chain features in type 1 diabetes. The assay was immunoSEQ multiplex PCR, and TCRdb's table has in-frame clones only and misses some. The profile shows 150,000 to 170,000 clones, under 13% of them singletons. Sequenced material: central memory CD4+ T cells from blood. The receptor source for this set is a young man with type 1 diabetes. The CDR3 runs from the conserved cysteine through the conserved F or W. The D gene is left open where the match is weak. Size is omitted from some rows. Given values are once, few, many or a class for expanded clones.

d_call,v_call,j_call,clone_size,cdr3_aa,cdr3_nt
NA,TRBV19,TRBJ2-1,few,CASSILGSNEQFF,TGTGCCAGTAGTATCCTTGGGAGTAATGAGCAGTTCTTC
TRBD1,TRBV29-1,TRBJ2-5,NA,CSVTGGSGETQYF,TGCAGCGTAACAGGGGGAAGTGGGGAGACCCAGTACTTC
NA,TRBV7-2,TRBJ1-2,few,CASSSDPQTPRTF,TGTGCCAGCAGCTCCGACCCTCAAACCCCGAGGACCTTC
NA,TRBV4-3,TRBJ1-2,NA,CASSQDTVNYGYTF,TGCGCCAGCAGCCAAGATACAGTTAACTATGGCTACACCTTC
TRBD1,TRBV5-1,TRBJ2-3,few,CASSSGQGGTDTQYF,TGCGCCAGCAGCTCCGGACAGGGTGGCACAGATACGCAGTATTTT
NA,TRBV4-2,TRBJ1-1,NA,CASSQGPDTEAFF,TGTGCCAGCAGCCAAGGGCCTGACACTGAAGCTTTCTTT
TRBD2,TRBV7-2,TRBJ2-3,few,CASRRGASGRYTDTQYF,TGTGCCAGCAGGAGGGGGGCTAGCGGGAGATACACAGATACGCAGTATTTT
NA,TRBV6-6,TRBJ1-3,NA,CASSPSGGSGNTIYF,TGTGCCAGCAGTCCGTCGGGGGGCTCTGGAAACACCATATATTTT
NA,TRBV5-1,TRBJ2-2,NA,CASSWGDYTGELFF,TGCGCCAGCAGCTGGGGGGACTACACCGGGGAGCTGTTTTTT
NA,TRBV18,TRBJ2-1,few,CASSPPNRASYNEQFF,TGTGCCAGCTCACCACCAAACAGGGCCTCCTACAATGAGCAGTTCTTC
NA,TRBV6-4,TRBJ2-3,NA,CASSDGHTDTQYF,TGTGCCAGCAGTGATGGGCACACAGATACGCAGTATTTT
NA,TRBV14,TRBJ2-1,few,CASSPQIALYNEQFF,TGTGCCAGCAGTCCACAGATAGCGTTGTACAATGAGCAGTTCTTC
NA,TRBV7-6,TRBJ2-3,NA,CASSPGLDTQYF,TGTGCCAGCAGCCCCGGACTAGATACGCAGTATTTT
TRBD1,TRBV7-6,TRBJ2-1,NA,CASSNLRGNQFF,TGTGCCAGCAGCAATCTCAGGGGGAATCAGTTCTTC
NA,TRBV18,TRBJ1-1,few,CASSRAGGGNTEAFF,TGTGCCAGCTCACGCGCGGGAGGGGGGAACACTGAAGCTTTCTTT
TRBD2,TRBV7-6,TRBJ2-7,few,CASSSSVIEGRAAEQYF,TGTGCCAGCAGCTCCTCCGTAATTGAGGGGAGGGCTGCCGAGCAGTACTTC
TRBD2,TRBV6-6,TRBJ2-1,few,CASRGVAGGLYNEQFF,TGTGCCAGCAGGGGTGTAGCGGGAGGACTATACAATGAGCAGTTCTTC
TRBD2,TRBV7-2,TRBJ2-1,few,CASSLTSGSGNEQFF,TGTGCCAGCAGCTTGACTAGCGGGAGTGGCAATGAGCAGTTCTTC
TRBD2,TRBV18,TRBJ2-3,few,CASSRTSGTDTQYF,TGTGCCAGCTCAAGGACTAGCGGCACAGATACGCAGTATTTT
NA,TRBV18,TRBJ2-5,NA,CASSPWGDGVETQYF,TGTGCCAGCTCACCATGGGGAGATGGCGTAGAGACCCAGTACTTC
TRBD2,TRBV7-9,TRBJ2-1,NA,CASSSTSGNEQFF,TGTGCCAGCAGCTCCACTAGCGGGAACGAACAGTTCTTC
NA,TRBV4-3,TRBJ1-5,few,CASSQDLGGGSAQPQHF,TGCGCCAGCAGCCAAGATCTAGGGGGGGGCTCGGCTCAGCCCCAGCATTTT
TRBD1,TRBV30,TRBJ2-3,few,CAWRGQVTDTQYF,TGTGCCTGGAGGGGACAGGTCACAGATACGCAGTATTTT
NA,TRBV7-9,TRBJ2-7,many,CASSASYEQYF,TGTGCCAGCAGCGCGTCCTACGAGCAGTACTTC
TRBD2,TRBV15,TRBJ2-1,few,CATSSEVAGRFAEQFF,TGTGCCACCAGCAGTGAAGTAGCGGGACGATTCGCTGAGCAGTTCTTC
NA,TRBV7-2,TRBJ2-6,NA,CASSPQGGAGANVLTF,TGTGCCAGCAGCCCTCAGGGGGGTGCCGGGGCCAACGTCCTGACTTTC
NA,TRBV2,TRBJ2-1,few,CASGLAAYNEQFF,TGTGCCAGTGGCCTAGCCGCCTACAATGAGCAGTTCTTC
NA,TRBV28,TRBJ1-5,NA,CASFFTNQPQHF,TGTGCCTCCTTTTTTACTAATCAGCCCCAGCATTTT
NA,TRBV7-2,TRBJ2-3,NA,CASSLVETDTQYF,TGTGCCAGCAGTCTTGTAGAGACAGATACGCAGTATTTT
TRBD1,TRBV4-2,TRBJ2-7,NA,CASSQGTGGSHEQYF,TGTGCCAGCAGCCAAGGGACAGGGGGCTCCCACGAGCAGTACTTC
TRBD2,TRBV30,TRBJ2-1,NA,CASKREGGNEQFF,TGTGCTTCTAAGCGGGAGGGTGGGAATGAGCAGTTCTTC
NA,TRBV7-3,TRBJ1-3,few,CASSSGEGGDTIYF,TGTGCCAGCAGCTCCGGGGAAGGGGGGGACACCATATATTTT
NA,TRBV4-2,TRBJ2-7,NA,CASSQDSRAQGYEQYF,TGTGCCAGCAGCCAAGATTCACGGGCTCAGGGGTACGAGCAGTACTTC
NA,TRBV28,TRBJ2-5,few,CASSPGTLETQYF,TGTGCCAGCAGTCCAGGGACATTGGAGACCCAGTACTTC
NA,TRBV29-1,TRBJ2-3,few,CSVEGRSRTDTQYF,TGCAGCGTTGAAGGCAGGTCACGCACAGATACGCAGTATTTT
TRBD2,TRBV5-1,TRBJ2-1,NA,CASSRDYSYNEQFF,TGCGCCAGCAGCCGGGACTACTCCTACAATGAGCAGTTCTTC
NA,TRBV29-1,TRBJ2-7,few,CSALDGRGGEEQYF,TGCAGCGCACTGGACGGCCGGGGTGGAGAAGAGCAGTACTTC
NA,TRBV5-6,TRBJ1-1,few,CASSRGRTANTEAFF,TGTGCCAGCAGCCGCGGAAGGACAGCGAACACTGAAGCTTTCTTT
NA,TRBV9,TRBJ2-5,NA,CASSVALRETQYF,TGTGCCAGCAGCGTAGCCCTGAGGGAGACCCAGTACTTC
TRBD1,TRBV18,TRBJ1-5,NA,CASSFRQGDNQPQHF,TGTGCCAGCTCATTCCGACAGGGAGATAATCAGCCCCAGCATTTT
NA,TRBV2,TRBJ2-1,NA,CASSESEGSNEQFF,TGTGCCAGCAGTGAATCAGAGGGCAGCAATGAGCAGTTCTTC
NA,TRBV28,TRBJ1-2,few,CASSLSGASTYGYTF,TGTGCCAGCAGTTTATCAGGGGCTTCAACCTATGGCTACACCTTC
TRBD1,TRBV2,TRBJ2-5,NA,CASRRTGTRETQYF,TGTGCCAGCAGGCGGACAGGAACCCGAGAGACCCAGTACTTC
TRBD2,TRBV6-5,TRBJ2-7,NA,CASISSLWGREYF,TGTGCCAGCATATCATCCCTGTGGGGGAGGGAGTACTTC
NA,TRBV5-4,TRBJ2-7,few,CASSLVRGGAYEQYF,TGTGCCAGCAGCTTGGTTAGAGGAGGCGCCTACGAGCAGTACTTC
NA,TRBV6-5,TRBJ1-5,NA,CASSYSSRGTQPQHF,TGTGCCAGCAGTTACTCGAGTAGGGGGACTCAGCCCCAGCATTTT
TRBD2,TRBV5-4,TRBJ2-5,few,CASSFGLAGEETQYF,TGTGCCAGCAGCTTCGGACTAGCGGGAGAAGAGACCCAGTACTTC
NA,TRBV15,TRBJ2-1,NA,CATSRAGRYNEQFF,TGTGCCACCAGCAGAGCGGGAAGGTACAATGAGCAGTTCTTC
TRBD2,TRBV27,TRBJ2-2,NA,CASSRLAQNTGELFF,TGTGCCAGCTCACGACTAGCGCAGAACACCGGGGAGCTGTTTTTT
TRBD2,TRBV18,TRBJ2-3,few,CASSPREKTDTQYF,TGTGCCAGCTCACCGCGGGAGAAGACAGATACGCAGTATTTT
NA,TRBV2,TRBJ1-1,few,CASSEMREAFF,TGTGCCAGCAGTGAAATGCGTGAAGCTTTCTTT
NA,TRBV30,TRBJ1-5,NA,CAWSGENQPQHF,TGTGCCTGGAGCGGAGAGAATCAGCCCCAGCATTTT
TRBD2,TRBV6-1,TRBJ2-3,NA,CASRAGGADTQYF,TGTGCCAGCAGAGCGGGAGGGGCAGATACGCAGTATTTT
NA,TRBV30,TRBJ2-7,NA,CAWTRKNGYEQYF,TGTGCCTGGACGAGGAAAAACGGCTACGAGCAGTACTTC
NA,TRBV6-1,TRBJ2-3,few,CASSARASTVADTQYF,TGTGCCAGCAGTGCGAGGGCGTCCACAGTTGCAGATACGCAGTATTTT
NA,TRBV4-3,TRBJ1-1,few,CASSQALQTGEAFF,TGCGCCAGCAGCCAAGCCTTACAAACAGGTGAAGCTTTCTTT
TRBD2,TRBV19,TRBJ2-5,few,CASSPTGTSGDLQETQYF,TGTGCCAGTAGTCCTACCGGGACTAGCGGGGACCTTCAAGAGACCCAGTACTTC
NA,TRBV6-6,TRBJ1-2,NA,CASGETYGYTF,TGTGCCAGCGGGGAGACCTATGGCTACACCTTC
NA,TRBV20-1,TRBJ2-7,few,CSASPGDEQYF,TGCAGTGCTAGTCCAGGGGACGAGCAGTACTTC